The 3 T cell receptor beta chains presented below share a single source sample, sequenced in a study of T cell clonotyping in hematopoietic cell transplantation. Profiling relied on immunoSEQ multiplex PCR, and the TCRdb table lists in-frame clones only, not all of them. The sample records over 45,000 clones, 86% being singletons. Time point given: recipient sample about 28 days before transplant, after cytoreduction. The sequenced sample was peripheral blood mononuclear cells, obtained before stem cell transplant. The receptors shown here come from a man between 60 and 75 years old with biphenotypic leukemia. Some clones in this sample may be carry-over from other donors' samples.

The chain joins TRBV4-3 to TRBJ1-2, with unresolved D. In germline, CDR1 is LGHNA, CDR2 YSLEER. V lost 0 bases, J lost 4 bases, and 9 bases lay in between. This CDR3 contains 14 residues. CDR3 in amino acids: CASSQDRRSYGYTF. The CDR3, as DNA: TGCGCCAGCAGCCAAGATCGCAGAAGCTATGGCTACACCTTC.

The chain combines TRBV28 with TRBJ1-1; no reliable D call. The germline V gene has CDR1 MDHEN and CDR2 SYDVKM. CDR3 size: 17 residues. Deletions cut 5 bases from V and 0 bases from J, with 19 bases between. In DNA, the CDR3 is TGTGCCAGCAGTCACAGTCTCATGAGGGTCATGAACACTGAAGCTTTCTTT. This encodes CASSHSLMRVMNTEAFF. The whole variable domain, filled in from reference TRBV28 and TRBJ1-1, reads DVKVTQSSRYLVKRTGEKVFLECVQDMDHENMFWYRQDPGLGLRLIYFSYDVKMKEKGDIPEGYSVSREKKERFSLILESASTNQTSMYLCASSHSLMRVMNTEAFFGQGTRLTVV.

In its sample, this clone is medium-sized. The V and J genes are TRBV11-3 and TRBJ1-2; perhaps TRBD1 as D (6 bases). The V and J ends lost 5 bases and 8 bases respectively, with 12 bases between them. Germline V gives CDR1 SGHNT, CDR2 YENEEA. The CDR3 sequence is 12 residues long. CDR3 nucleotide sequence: TGTGCCAGCAGCCACGGGACATTCGGCTACACCTTC. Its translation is CASSHGTFGYTF.